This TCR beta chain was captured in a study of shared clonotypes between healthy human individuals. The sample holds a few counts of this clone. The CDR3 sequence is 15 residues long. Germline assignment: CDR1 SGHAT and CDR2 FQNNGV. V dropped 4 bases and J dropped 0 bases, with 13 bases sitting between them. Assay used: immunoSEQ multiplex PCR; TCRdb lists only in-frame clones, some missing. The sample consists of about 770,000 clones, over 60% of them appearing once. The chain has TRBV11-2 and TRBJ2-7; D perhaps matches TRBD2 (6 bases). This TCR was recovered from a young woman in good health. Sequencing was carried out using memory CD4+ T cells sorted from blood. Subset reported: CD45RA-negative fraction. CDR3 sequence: CASSSLLANSYEQYF. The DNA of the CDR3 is TGTGCCAGCAGCTCGCTCCTAGCGAACTCCTACGAGCAGTACTTC.